This T cell receptor (beta chain) was obtained from a study of CD8 T cells in ankylosing spondylitis. Points from the study as a whole: What appeared characteristic of ankylosing spondylitis blood was a TCR beta motif of fewer than ten highly homologous variants. Some of the motif variants had earlier been found in reactive arthritis patients' fluid and blood. Those disease-linked clones were CD8+; they were also relatively rare in peripheral blood.

Many counts were recorded for this clonotype. Its antigen remains unidentified. Each TCR beta library was made by quantitative 5'-RACE that incorporated molecular barcodes. TCRdb re-called the 5' RACE reads with MiXCR, one entry per CDR3 protein. The table lists around 40,000 distinct CDR3 sequences, less than 3.5% of them singletons. The receptor was derived from a male donor with ankylosing spondylitis or in good health (not recorded which). The sample comprised blood, either unsorted or a sorted T cell fraction (not recorded which).

The CDR3 bases are TGTGCCAGCAGCGTGGACCTTTACCCCAATGAGCAGTTCTTC. Translation: CASSVDLYPNEQFF. This chain links TRBV9 with TRBJ2-1; D unresolved. The CDR3 is 14 residues long. Per the germline V gene, CDR1 is SGDLS and CDR2 is YYNGEE. Between the trimmed V and J ends, which lost 2 bases and 6 bases, there was a span of 12 bases.